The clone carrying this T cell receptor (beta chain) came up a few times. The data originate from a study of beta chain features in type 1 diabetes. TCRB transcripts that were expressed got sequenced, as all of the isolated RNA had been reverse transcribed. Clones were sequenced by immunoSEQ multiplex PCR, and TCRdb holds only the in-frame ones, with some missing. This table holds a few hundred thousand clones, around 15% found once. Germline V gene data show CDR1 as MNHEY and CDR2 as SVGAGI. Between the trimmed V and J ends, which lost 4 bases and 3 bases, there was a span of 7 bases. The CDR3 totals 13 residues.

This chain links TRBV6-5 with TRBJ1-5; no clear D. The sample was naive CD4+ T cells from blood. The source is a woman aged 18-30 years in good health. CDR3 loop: CASSLSLNQPQHF. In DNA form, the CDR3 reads TGTGCCAGCAGTTTGTCCCTCAATCAGCCCCAGCATTTT.